Detailed here is one T cell receptor beta chain. Antigen unknown. The data were obtained in a study of Ad26.COV2.S vaccination and SARS-CoV-2 variants. The study, taken as a whole, reports: In TCR breadth and depth analyses, total T cell responses may have been underestimated.

V was pared by 7 bases and J by 3 bases, with 16 bases between. CDR3 length: 16 amino acids. The V gene's germline CDR1 is SNHLY and CDR2 FYNNEI. Profiling relied on immunoSEQ multiplex PCR, and the TCRdb table lists in-frame clones only, not all of them. The sample lists 350,000 to 450,000 clones; about 91% were seen once. This material consisted of peripheral blood, taken after recovery from COVID-19. The chain couples TRBV2 to TRBJ2-6; maybe TRBD2 (6 bases). The sequence was obtained from a human donor who had recovered from COVID-19. This CDR3 reads CASTPLGGVGANVLTF. CDR3 sequence (DNA): TGTGCCAGCACCCCCCTAGGAGGGGTTGGGGCCAACGTCCTGACTTTC.